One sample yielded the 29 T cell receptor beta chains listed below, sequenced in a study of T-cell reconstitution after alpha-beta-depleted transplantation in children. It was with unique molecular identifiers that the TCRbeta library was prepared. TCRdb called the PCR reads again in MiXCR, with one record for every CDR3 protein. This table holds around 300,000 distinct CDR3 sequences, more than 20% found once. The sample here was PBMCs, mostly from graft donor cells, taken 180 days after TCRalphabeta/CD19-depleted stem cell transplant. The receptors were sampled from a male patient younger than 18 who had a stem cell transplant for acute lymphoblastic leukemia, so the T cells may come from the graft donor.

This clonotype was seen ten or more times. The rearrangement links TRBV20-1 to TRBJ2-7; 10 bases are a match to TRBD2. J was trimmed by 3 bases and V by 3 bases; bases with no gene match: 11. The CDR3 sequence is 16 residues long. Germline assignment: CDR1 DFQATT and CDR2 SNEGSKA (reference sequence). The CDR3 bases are TGCAGTGCTAGTCCGAACGCCGGGACTAGCGTCTACGAGCAGTACTTC. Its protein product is CSASPNAGTSVYEQYF.

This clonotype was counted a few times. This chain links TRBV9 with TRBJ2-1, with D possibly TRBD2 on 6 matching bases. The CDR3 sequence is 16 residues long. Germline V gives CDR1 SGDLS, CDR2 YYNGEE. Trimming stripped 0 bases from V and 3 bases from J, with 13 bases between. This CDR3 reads CASSVGSGLYYNEQFF. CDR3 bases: TGTGCCAGCAGCGTAGGGAGCGGGTTGTACTACAATGAGCAGTTCTTC. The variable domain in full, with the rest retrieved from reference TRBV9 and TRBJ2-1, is DSGVTQTPKHLITATGQRVTLRCSPRSGDLSVYWYQQSLDQGLQFLIQYYNGEERAKGNILERFSAQQFPDLHSELNLSSLELGDSALYFCASSVGSGLYYNEQFFGPGTRLTVL.

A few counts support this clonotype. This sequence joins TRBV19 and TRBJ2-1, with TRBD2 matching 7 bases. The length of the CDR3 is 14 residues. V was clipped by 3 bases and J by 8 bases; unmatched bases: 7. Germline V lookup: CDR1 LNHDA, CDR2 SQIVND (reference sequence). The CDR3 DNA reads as TGTGCCAGTAGTATCTCCGGACTAGTTGATGAGCAGTTCTTC. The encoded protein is CASSISGLVDEQFF.

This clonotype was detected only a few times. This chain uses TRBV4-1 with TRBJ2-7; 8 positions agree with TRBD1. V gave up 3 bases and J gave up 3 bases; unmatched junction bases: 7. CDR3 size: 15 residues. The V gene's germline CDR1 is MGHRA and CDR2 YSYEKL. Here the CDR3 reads CASSQEGQVLYEQYF. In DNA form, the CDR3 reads TGCGCCAGCAGCCAGGAGGGACAGGTTCTCTACGAGCAGTACTTC.

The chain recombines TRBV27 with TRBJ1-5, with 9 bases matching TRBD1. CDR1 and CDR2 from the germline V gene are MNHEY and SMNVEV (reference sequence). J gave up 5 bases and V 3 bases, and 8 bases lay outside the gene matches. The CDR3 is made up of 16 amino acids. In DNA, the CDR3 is TGTGCCAGCAGTTTTAGACCCGGGACAGGGTATCAGCCCCAGCATTTT. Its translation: CASSFRPGTGYQPQHF.

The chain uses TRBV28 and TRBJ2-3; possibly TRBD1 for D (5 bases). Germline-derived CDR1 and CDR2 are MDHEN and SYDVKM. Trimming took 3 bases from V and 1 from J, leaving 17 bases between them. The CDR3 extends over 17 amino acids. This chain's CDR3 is CASSFLFRRQRTDTQYF. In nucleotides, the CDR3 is TGTGCCAGCAGTTTTCTCTTCCGGAGACAGCGCACAGATACGCAGTATTTT.

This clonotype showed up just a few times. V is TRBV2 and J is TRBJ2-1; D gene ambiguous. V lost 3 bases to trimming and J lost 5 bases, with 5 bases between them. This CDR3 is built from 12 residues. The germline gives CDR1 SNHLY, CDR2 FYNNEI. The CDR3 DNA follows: TGTGCCAGCAGTGACCTGAACAATGAGCAGTTCTTC. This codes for CASSDLNNEQFF.

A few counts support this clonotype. CDR3 nucleotide sequence: TGTGCCATCAGTACTGGGACTAGCGGAGGTTACGAGCAGTACTTC. Amino acid sequence: CAISTGTSGGYEQYF. This chain uses TRBV10-3 with TRBJ2-7; the match to TRBD2 covers 11 bases. The CDR3 totals 15 residues. V was clipped by 5 bases and J by 4 bases; unmatched bases: 7. Germline V gene sequence: CDR1 ENHRY, CDR2 SYGVKD.

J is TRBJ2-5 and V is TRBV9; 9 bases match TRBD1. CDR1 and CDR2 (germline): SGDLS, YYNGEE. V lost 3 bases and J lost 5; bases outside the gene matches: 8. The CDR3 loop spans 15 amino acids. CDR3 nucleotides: TGTGCCAGCAGCGCCGACAGGGGGAGGTGGGAGACCCAGTACTTC. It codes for CASSADRGRWETQYF.

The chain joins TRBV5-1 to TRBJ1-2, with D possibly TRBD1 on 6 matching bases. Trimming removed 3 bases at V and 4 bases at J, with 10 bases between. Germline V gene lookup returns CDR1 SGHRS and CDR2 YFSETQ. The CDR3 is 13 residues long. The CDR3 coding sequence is TGCGCCAGCAGCTCAGGGGTCCCCTATGGCTACACCTTC. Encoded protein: CASSSGVPYGYTF.

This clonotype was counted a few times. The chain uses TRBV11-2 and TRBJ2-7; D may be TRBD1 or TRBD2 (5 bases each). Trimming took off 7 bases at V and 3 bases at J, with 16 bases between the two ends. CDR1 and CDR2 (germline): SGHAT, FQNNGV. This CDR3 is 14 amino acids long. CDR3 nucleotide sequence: TGTGCCAGCACCGTAGGGACGGATTACTACGAGCAGTACTTC. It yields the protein CASTVGTDYYEQYF.

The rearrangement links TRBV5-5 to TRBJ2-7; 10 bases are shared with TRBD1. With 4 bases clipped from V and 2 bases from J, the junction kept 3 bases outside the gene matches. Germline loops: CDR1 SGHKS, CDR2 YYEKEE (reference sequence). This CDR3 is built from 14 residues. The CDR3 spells CASSAGQGPYEQYF. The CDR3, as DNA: TGTGCCAGCAGCGCGGGACAGGGGCCCTACGAGCAGTACTTC.

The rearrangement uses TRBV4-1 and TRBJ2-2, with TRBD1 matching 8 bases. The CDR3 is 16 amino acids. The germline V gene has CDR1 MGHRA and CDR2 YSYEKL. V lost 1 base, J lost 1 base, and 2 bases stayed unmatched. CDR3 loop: CASSQGTGLNTGELFF. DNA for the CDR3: TGCGCCAGCAGCCAAGGGACAGGGTTGAACACCGGGGAGCTGTTTTTT.

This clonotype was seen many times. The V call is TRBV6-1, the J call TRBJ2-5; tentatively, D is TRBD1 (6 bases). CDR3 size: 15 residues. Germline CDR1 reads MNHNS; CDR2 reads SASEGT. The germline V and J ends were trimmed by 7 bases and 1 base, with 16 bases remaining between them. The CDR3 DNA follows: TGTGCCAGCATCAACCGCGGACAGACCCAAGAGACCCAGTACTTC. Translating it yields CASINRGQTQETQYF.

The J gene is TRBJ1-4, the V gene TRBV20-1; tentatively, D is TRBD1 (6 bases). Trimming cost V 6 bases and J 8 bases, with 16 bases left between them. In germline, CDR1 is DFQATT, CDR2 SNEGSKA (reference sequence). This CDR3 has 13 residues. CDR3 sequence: CSAAGGREEKLFF. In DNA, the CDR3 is TGCAGTGCCGCCGGGGGCCGGGAGGAAAAACTGTTTTTT.

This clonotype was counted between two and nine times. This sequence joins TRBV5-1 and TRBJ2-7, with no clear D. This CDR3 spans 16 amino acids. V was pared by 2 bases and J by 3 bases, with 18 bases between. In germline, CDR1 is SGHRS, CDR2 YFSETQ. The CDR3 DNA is TGCGCCAGCAGCTTCGCGGCGGTTCGAACCCTCTACGAGCAGTACTTC. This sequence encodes CASSFAAVRTLYEQYF. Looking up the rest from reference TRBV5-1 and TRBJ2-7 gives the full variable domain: KAGVTQTPRYLIKTRGQQVTLSCSPISGHRSVSWYQQTPGQGLQFLFEYFSETQRNKGNFPGRFSGRQFSNSRSEMNVSTLELGDSALYLCASSFAAVRTLYEQYFGPGTRLTVT.

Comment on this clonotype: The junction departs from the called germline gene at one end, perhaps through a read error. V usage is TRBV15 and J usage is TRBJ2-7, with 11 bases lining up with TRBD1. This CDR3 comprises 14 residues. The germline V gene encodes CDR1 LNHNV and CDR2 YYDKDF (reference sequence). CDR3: CATSRDRGRIEEYF. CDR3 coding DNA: TGTGCCACCAGCAGGGACAGGGGGCGGATCGAGGAGTACTTC. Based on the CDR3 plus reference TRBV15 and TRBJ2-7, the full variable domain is DAMVIQNPRYQVTQFGKPVTLSCSQTLNHNVMYWYQQKSSQAPKLLFHYYDKDFNNEADTPDNFQSRRPNTSFCFLDIRSPGLGDTAMYLCATSRDRGRIEEYFGPGTRLTVT.

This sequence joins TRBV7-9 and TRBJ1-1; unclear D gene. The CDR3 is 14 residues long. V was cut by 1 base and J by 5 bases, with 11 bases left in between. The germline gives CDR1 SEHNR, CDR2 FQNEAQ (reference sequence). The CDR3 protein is CASSLGPAGTEAFF. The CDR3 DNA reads TGTGCCAGCAGCTTAGGCCCCGCAGGTACTGAAGCTTTCTTT.

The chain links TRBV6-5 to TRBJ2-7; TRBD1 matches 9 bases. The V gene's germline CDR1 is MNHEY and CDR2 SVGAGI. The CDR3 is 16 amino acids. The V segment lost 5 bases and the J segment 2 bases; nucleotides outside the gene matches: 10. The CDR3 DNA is TGTGCCAGCAGTCACCCGACAGGGGGAGCAACCTACGAGCAGTACTTC. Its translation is CASSHPTGGATYEQYF.

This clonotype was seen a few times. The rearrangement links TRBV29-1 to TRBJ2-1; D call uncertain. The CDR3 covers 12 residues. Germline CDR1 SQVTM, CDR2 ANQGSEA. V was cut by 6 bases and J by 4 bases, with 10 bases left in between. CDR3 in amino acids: CSVGSVYNEQFF. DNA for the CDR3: TGCAGCGTGGGCAGTGTTTACAATGAGCAGTTCTTC.

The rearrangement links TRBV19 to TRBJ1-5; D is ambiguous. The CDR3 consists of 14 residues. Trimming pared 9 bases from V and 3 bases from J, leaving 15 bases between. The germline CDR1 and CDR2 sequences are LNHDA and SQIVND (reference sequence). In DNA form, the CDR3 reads TGTGCCAGCAAACCGGGTCCTCTCAATCAGCCCCAGCATTTT. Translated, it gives CASKPGPLNQPQHF.

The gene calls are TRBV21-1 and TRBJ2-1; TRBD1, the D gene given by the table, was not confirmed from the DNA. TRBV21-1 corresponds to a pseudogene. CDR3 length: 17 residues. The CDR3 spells CASSKGRQARSYNEQFF. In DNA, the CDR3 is TGTGCCAGCAGCAAAGGCCGACAGGCGCGCTCCTACAATGAGCAGTTCTTC.

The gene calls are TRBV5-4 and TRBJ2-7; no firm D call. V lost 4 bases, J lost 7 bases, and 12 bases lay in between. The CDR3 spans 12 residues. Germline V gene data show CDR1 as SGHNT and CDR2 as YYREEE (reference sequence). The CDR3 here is CASSPNKREQYF. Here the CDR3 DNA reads TGTGCCAGCAGCCCAAATAAGCGAGAGCAGTACTTC.

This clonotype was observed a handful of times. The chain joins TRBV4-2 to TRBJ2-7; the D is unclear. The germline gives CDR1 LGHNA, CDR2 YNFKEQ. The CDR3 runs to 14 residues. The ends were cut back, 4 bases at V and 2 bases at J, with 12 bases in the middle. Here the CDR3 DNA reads TGTGCCAGCAGCCCAGTGGCATGGGCCTACGAGCAGTACTTC. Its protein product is CASSPVAWAYEQYF.

CDR3 sequence: CASSQARNTEAFF. The CDR3 DNA sequence: TGTGCCAGCAGCCAAGCACGGAACACTGAAGCTTTCTTT. The gene calls are TRBV13 and TRBJ1-1; D call uncertain. Germline V gene sequence: CDR1 PRHDT, CDR2 FYEKMQ (reference sequence). The CDR3 length is 13 residues. The V end was cut by 5 bases, the J end by 1 base, with 8 bases between. Variable domain in full (rest from reference TRBV13 and TRBJ1-1): AAGVIQSPRHLIKEKRETATLKCYPIPRHDTVYWYQQGPGQDPQFLISFYEKMQSDKGSIPDRFSAQQFSDYHSELNMSSLELGDSALYFCASSQARNTEAFFGQGTRLTVV.

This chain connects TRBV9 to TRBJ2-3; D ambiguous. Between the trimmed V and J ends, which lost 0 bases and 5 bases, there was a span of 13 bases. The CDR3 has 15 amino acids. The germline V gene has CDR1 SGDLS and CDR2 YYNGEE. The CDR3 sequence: CASSVELSRGDTQYF. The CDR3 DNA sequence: TGTGCCAGCAGCGTAGAACTATCCCGCGGAGATACGCAGTATTTT.

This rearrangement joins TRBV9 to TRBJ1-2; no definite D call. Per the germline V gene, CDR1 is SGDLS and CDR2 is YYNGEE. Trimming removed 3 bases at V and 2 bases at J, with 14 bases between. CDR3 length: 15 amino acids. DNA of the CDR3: TGTGCCAGCAGCGGGACTCGGCAGGTGAACTATGGCTACACCTTC. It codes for CASSGTRQVNYGYTF. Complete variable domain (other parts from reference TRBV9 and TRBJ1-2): DSGVTQTPKHLITATGQRVTLRCSPRSGDLSVYWYQQSLDQGLQFLIQYYNGEERAKGNILERFSAQQFPDLHSELNLSSLELGDSALYFCASSGTRQVNYGYTFGSGTRLTVV.

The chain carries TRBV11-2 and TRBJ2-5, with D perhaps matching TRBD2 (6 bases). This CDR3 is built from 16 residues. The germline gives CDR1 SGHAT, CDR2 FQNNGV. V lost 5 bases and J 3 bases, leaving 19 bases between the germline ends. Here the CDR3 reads CASSPGRGGKKETQYF. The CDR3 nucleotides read TGTGCCAGCAGCCCCGGGCGGGGCGGGAAGAAAGAGACCCAGTACTTC.

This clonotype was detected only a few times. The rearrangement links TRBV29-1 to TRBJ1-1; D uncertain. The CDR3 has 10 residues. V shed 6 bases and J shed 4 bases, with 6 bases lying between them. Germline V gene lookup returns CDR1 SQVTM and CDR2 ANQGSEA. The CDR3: CSVTTTEAFF. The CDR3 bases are TGCAGCGTCACTACCACTGAAGCTTTCTTT.